The 3 T cell receptor beta chains given below trace back to one sample, sequenced in a study of cytomegalovirus exposure and HLA in healthy donors. 13 Jbeta primers and 60 Vbeta primers were used for the PCR. The repertoire was sequenced with immunoSEQ multiplex PCR; TCRdb's copy has only in-frame clones and lacks some. The table has about 140,000 clones, about four fifths seen once. Input material: PBMCs. These receptors all come from a man aged 35 to 55 in good health and CMV-seropositive.

The J gene is TRBJ1-1, the V gene TRBV29-1, with D perhaps matching TRBD1 (6 bases). From germline, CDR1 is SQVTM and CDR2 ANQGSEA. Trimming took off 5 bases at V and 0 bases at J, with 13 bases between the two ends. The CDR3 extends over 14 amino acids. The CDR3 nucleotides are TGCAGCGTTACTATAGGGGGTATGAACACTGAAGCTTTCTTT. As protein: CSVTIGGMNTEAFF.

This chain connects TRBV9 to TRBJ2-3; 8 positions agree with TRBD1. The CDR3 is 16 residues long. The junction had 6 bases not matched to a gene; V was cut back by 3 bases and J by 0 bases. The germline V gene has CDR1 SGDLS and CDR2 YYNGEE. The CDR3: CASSALGQGSTDTQYF. The CDR3 region has the DNA TGTGCCAGCAGCGCCCTCGGACAGGGTAGCACAGATACGCAGTATTTT.

In this sample, this clone turned up once. The genes are TRBV4-2 and TRBJ2-2; TRBD2 aligns across 7 bases. This CDR3 contains 15 residues. V trimming: 6 bases; J trimming: 5 bases; junction bases outside the gene matches: 9. Per the germline V gene, CDR1 is LGHNA and CDR2 is YNFKEQ. The CDR3 reads CASSRDYGPTGELFF. As DNA, the CDR3 is TGTGCCAGCAGTCGGGACTACGGCCCGACCGGGGAGCTGTTTTTT.